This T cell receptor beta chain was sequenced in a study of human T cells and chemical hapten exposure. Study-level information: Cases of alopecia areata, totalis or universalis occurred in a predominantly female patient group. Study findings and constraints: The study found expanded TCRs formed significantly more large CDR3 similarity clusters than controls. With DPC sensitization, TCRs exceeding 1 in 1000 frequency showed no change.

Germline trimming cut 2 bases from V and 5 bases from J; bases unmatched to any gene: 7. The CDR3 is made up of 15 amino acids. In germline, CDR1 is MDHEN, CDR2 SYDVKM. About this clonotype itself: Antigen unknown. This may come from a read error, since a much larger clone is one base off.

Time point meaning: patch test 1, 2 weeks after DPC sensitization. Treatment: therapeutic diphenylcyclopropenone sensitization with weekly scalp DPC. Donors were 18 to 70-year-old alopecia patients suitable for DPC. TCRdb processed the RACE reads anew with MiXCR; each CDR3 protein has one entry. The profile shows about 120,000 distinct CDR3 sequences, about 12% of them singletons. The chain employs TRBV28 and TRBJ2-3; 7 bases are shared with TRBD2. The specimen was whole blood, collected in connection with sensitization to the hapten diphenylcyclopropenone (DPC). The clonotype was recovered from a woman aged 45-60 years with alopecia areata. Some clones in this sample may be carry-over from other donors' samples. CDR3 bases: TGTGCCAGCAGTTTAGGGGGGGACCCCGTAGATACGCAGTATTTT. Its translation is CASSLGGDPVDTQYF.